A selection of T cell receptor beta chains follows, all from one sample in a study of cytomegalovirus exposure and HLA in healthy donors. Here immunoSEQ multiplex PCR was the method, and the copy in TCRdb shows in-frame clones only, minus some. This sample yields some 74,000 clones, of which around three quarters are seen a single time; 1.1% belongs to the top ten. The sample consisted of PBMCs. Source of these receptors: a male donor in good health and CMV-seronegative. Each CDR3 is given with its conserved first and last residue. Only part of the rows carry a size: once, few, many, or a class if the clone is expanded.

v_call | clone_size | cdr3_aa
TRBV5-1 | NA | CASSTGTANTEAFF
TRBV9 | few | CASSPGTGGNEQFF
TRBV27 | NA | CASIRGGRDYGYTF
TRBV2 | few | CASNRDRGYEQYF
TRBV30 | NA | CAWARLAGTDTQYF
TRBV19 | NA | CASSMTQGETEAFF
TRBV7-9 | NA | CASSSLGQGVYEQYF
TRBV11-2 | NA | CASSLDIYEQYF
TRBV6-5 | NA | CASSYSAGGDYEQYF
TRBV30 | NA | CAWRETGGSLYEQYF
TRBV9 | few | CASSGLAGHTDTQYF
TRBV27 | few | CATKRVSSNTEAFF
TRBV18 | NA | CASSQVTLTEAFF
TRBV5-6 | NA | CASSLVTATNEKLFF
TRBV27 | once | CASSQGAGYEQYF
TRBV7-9 | once | CASSPPRQGYEQYF
TRBV5-1 | NA | CASSLRQDTNIQYF
TRBV29-1 | NA | CSVVPGQGGVNEKLFF
TRBV30 | NA | CVWSVARAQPQHF
TRBV15 | NA | CATSRDIVQANTEAFF
TRBV6-5 | NA | CASSYSFRGDTQYF
TRBV25-1 | NA | CASSELLLAGGANEQFF
TRBV19 | NA | CASSNRGKETQYF
TRBV5-4 | NA | CASSLSGATELAQFF
TRBV5-8 | NA | CASSANWGRAIQNIQYF
TRBV5-1 | NA | CASSFDRGSHEQYF